Detailed here is one T cell receptor (beta chain). Its antigen is still unknown. The CDR3 runs 16 residues. Germline values: CDR1 SNHLY, CDR2 FYNNEI. V was trimmed by 0 bases and J by 3 bases, leaving 15 bases between them. Profiled with immunoSEQ multiplex PCR; TCRdb holds only in-frame clones, not every one. The sample contains 150,000 to 200,000 clones, approximately 91% of which appear only once. This entry belongs to a study of T cell responses to AZD1222 COVID-19 vaccine. General study findings and limits: Regions left unmutated in variants are reportedly the target of nearly half of spike-specific TCRs. Among vaccine-associated CD4 TCRs, coverage spanned spike, with dominance at 160-218 and 743-854. Spike-specific TCR depth and breadth grew after two AZD1222 doses.

Sequenced material: peripheral blood, taken 28 days after the second AZD1222 dose. The chain is built from TRBV2 and TRBJ2-7, with D maybe TRBD2 (5 bases). This TCR was sampled from an adult who received the AZD1222 COVID-19 vaccine. CDR3 region: CASSEAVGSTGYEQYF. Here the CDR3 DNA reads TGTGCCAGCAGTGAAGCGGTAGGGAGCACTGGCTACGAGCAGTACTTC.